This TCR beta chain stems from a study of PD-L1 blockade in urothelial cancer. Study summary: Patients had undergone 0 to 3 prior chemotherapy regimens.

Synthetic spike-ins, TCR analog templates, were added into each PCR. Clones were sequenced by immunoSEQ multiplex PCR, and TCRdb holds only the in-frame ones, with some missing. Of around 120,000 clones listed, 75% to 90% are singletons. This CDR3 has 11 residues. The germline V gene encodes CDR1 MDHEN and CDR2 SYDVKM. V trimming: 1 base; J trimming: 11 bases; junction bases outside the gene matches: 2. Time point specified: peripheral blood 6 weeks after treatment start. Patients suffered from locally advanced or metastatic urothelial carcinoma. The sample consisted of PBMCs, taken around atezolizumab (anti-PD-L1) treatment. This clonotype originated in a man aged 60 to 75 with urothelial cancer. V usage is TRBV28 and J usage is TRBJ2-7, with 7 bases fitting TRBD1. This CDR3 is CASSLYGQEYF. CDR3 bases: TGTGCCAGCAGTTTATATGGACAGGAGTACTTC.